Sequencing of this T cell receptor (beta chain) was carried out in a study of blood T cell repertoires in COVID-19. Study as a whole: Donors in the United States, Italy and Spain gave samples during acute or convalescent COVID-19. PBMCs, B-cell-depleted T cells, or T cells were the source of the cDNA or gDNA that made up the material.

Authors' analysis steps: Cell counts per sample came from amplifying reference gene primers. The repertoire was sequenced with immunoSEQ multiplex PCR; TCRdb's copy has only in-frame clones and lacks some. V and J calls and clone size follow that table, whereas D and trimming were derived from the DNA. The profile covers 30,000 to 40,000 clones, with under 90% appearing a single time and 3% to 4.5% taken by the ten largest. Unmatched junction bases numbered 7, after V lost 4 bases and J lost 6 bases. This CDR3 comprises 15 residues. Per germline, CDR1 MNHEY and CDR2 SVGAGI. The sequenced sample consisted of peripheral blood. This sequence was found in a man aged 50-59 years with acute or convalescent COVID-19. This chain uses TRBV6-5 with TRBJ2-5; 11 bases agree with TRBD2. The DNA of the CDR3 is TGTGCCAGCAGTTTTCTAGCGGGGGGTAGTAAGACCCAGTACTTC. It translates to CASSFLAGGSKTQYF.